This TCR beta chain is drawn from a study of T cell responses to AZD1222 COVID-19 vaccine. Here immunoSEQ multiplex PCR was the method, and the copy in TCRdb shows in-frame clones only, minus some. This table has more than 150,000 clones, around 94% appearing once. Per the germline V gene, CDR1 is MNHEY and CDR2 is SMNVEV (reference sequence). V was cut by 2 bases and J by 12 bases, with 19 bases left in between. The CDR3 is 14 residues long. The source of this sequence is an adult in good health. The genes are TRBV27 and TRBJ1-1; perhaps TRBD1 as D (6 bases). The sample here was peripheral blood, taken on day 0 of AZD1222 vaccination. The CDR3 is CASSLKEGGFSPFF. The CDR3, as DNA: TGTGCCAGCAGTTTAAAAGAGGGGGGCTTCAGCCCTTTCTTT.